This paragraph reports one T cell receptor (beta chain). This specimen belongs to a study of blood T cell repertoires in COVID-19. Background on the study: The cDNA or gDNA used as material had been derived from T cells, B-cell-depleted T cells, or PBMCs.

How the authors handled the data: Quantification of nucleated cells was approximated via reference gene primer amplification. Profiling relied on immunoSEQ multiplex PCR, and the TCRdb table lists in-frame clones only, not all of them. V, J and clone size reflect that table, while D and trimming were determined from the DNA. The sample consists of about 220,000 clones, 70% to 90% of them appearing once. Germline V gene data show CDR1 as SGHNT and CDR2 as YYREEE (reference sequence). The CDR3 is made up of 13 amino acids. J lost 10 bases, V lost 0 bases, and 4 bases had no gene match. The TCR comes from a man aged 25-45 years who had recovered from COVID-19. Sequencing input: peripheral blood. The chain couples TRBV5-4 to TRBJ2-1, with 7 nucleotides matching TRBD1. In DNA, the CDR3 is TGTGCCAGCAGCTTGGGGGGACAGTGGGAGCAGTTCTTC. Amino acids: CASSLGGQWEQFF. Variable domain in full (rest from reference TRBV5-4 and TRBJ2-1): ETGVTQSPTHLIKTRGQQVTLRCSSQSGHNTVSWYQQALGQGPQFIFQYYREEENGRGNFPPRFSGLQFPNYSSELNVNALELDDSALYLCASSLGGQWEQFFGPGTRLTVL.